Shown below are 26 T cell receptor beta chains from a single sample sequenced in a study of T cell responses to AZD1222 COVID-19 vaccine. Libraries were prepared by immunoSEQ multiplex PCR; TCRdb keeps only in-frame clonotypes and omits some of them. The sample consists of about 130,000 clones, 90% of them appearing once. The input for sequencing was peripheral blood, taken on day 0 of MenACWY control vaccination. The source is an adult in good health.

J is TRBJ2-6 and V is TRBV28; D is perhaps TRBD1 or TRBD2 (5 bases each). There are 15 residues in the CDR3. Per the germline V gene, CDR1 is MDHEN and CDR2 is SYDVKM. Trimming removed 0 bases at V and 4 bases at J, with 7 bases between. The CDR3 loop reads CASSLWGTGANVLTF. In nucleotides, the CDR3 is TGTGCCAGCAGTTTATGGGGGACCGGGGCCAACGTCCTGACTTTC.

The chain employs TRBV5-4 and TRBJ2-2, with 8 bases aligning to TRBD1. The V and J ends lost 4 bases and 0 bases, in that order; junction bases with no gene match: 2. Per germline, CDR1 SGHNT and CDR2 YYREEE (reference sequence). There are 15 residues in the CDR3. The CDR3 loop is CASSPDRANTGELFF. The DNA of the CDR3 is TGTGCCAGCAGCCCGGACAGGGCGAACACCGGGGAGCTGTTTTTT.

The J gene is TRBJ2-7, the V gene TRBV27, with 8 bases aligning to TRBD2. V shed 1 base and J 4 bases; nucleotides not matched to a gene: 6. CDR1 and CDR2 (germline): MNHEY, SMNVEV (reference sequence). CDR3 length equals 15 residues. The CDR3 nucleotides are TGTGCCAGCAGTTTATTTGCGGGAGGCCAGTACGAGCAGTACTTC. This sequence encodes CASSLFAGGQYEQYF.

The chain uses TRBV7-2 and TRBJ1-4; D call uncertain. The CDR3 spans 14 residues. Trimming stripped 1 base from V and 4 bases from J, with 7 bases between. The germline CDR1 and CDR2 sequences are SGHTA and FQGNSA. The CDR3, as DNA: TGTGCCAGCAGCTTAGGGTGGGGTAATGAAAAACTGTTTTTT. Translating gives CASSLGWGNEKLFF.

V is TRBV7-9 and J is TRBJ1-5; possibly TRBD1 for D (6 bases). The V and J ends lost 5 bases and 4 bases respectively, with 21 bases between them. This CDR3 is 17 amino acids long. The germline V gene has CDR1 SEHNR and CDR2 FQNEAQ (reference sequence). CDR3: CASSEEFRQGPNQPQHF. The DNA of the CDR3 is TGTGCCAGCAGCGAGGAGTTTCGGCAGGGGCCGAATCAGCCCCAGCATTTT.

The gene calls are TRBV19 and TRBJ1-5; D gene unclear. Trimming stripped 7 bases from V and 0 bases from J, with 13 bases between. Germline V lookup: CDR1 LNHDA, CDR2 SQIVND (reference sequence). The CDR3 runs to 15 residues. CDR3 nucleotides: TGTGCCAGTATTGGTTGGCCGTCTAGCAATCAGCCCCAGCATTTT. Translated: CASIGWPSSNQPQHF.

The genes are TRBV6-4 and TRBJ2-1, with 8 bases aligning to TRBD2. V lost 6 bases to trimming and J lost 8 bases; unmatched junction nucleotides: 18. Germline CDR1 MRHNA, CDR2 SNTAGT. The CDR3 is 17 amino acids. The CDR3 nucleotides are TGTGCCAGCAGCCGAGACCCCCCCGGGACTAGTCAGGATGAGCAGTTCTTC. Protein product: CASSRDPPGTSQDEQFF.

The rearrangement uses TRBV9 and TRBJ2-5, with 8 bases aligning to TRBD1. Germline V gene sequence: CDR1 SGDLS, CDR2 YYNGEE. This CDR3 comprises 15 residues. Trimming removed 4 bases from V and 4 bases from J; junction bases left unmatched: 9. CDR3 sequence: CASSSRQGLRETQYF. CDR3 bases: TGTGCCAGCAGCTCAAGACAGGGGCTTCGAGAGACCCAGTACTTC.

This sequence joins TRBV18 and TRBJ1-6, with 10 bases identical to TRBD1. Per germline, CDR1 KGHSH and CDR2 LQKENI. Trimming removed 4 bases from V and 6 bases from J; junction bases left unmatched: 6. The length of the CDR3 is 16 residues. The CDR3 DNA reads TGTGCCAGCTCACGTGCCGACAGGGGGCGTAATTCACCCCTCCACTTT. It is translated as CASSRADRGRNSPLHF.

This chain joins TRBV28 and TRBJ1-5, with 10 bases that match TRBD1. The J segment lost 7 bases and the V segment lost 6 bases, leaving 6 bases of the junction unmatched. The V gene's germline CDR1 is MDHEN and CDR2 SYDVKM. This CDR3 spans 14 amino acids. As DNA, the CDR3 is TGTGCCAGCAGAAGACAGGGGGCACGGCAGCCCCAGCATTTT. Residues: CASRRQGARQPQHF.

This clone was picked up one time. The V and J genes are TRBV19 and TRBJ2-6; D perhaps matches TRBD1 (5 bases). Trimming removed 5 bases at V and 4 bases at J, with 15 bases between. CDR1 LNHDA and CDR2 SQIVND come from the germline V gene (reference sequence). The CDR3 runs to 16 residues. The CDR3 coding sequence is TGTGCCAGTAGTCAAAATGGGGCGCAAGGGGCCAACGTCCTGACTTTC. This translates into CASSQNGAQGANVLTF.

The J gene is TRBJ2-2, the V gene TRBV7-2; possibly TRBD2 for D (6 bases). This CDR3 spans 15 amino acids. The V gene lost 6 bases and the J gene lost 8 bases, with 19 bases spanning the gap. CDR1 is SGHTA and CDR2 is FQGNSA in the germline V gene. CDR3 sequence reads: CASRPPGERGGELFF. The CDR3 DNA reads TGTGCCAGCAGGCCACCGGGGGAGAGAGGTGGGGAGCTGTTTTTT.

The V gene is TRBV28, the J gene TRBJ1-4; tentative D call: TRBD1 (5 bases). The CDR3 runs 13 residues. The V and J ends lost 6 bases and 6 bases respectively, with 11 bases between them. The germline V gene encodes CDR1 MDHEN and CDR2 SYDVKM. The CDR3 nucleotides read TGTGCCAGCAGGGGGCGTATAGATGAAAAACTGTTTTTT. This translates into CASRGRIDEKLFF.

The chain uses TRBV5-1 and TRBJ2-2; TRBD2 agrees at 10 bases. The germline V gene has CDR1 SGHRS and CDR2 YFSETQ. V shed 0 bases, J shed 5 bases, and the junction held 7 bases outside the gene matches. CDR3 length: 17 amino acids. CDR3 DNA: TGCGCCAGCAGCTTGGCTTCTAGCGGGAGAAGGACCGGGGAGCTGTTTTTT. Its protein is CASSLASSGRRTGELFF. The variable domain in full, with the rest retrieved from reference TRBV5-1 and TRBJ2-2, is KAGVTQTPRYLIKTRGQQVTLSCSPISGHRSVSWYQQTPGQGLQFLFEYFSETQRNKGNFPGRFSGRQFSNSRSEMNVSTLELGDSALYLCASSLASSGRRTGELFFGEGSRLTVL.

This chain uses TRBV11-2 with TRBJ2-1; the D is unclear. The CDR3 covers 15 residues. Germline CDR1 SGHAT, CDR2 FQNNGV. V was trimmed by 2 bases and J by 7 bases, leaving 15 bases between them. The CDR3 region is CASSLSQQKGNEQFF. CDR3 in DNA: TGTGCCAGCAGCTTAAGCCAGCAAAAGGGAAATGAGCAGTTCTTC.

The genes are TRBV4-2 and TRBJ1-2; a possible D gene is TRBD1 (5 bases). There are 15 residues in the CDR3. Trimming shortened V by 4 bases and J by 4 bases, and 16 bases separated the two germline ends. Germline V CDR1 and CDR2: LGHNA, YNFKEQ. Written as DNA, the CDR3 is TGTGCCAGCAGCCCGGAGAGGGGCTTAAGCTATGGCTACACCTTC. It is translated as CASSPERGLSYGYTF.

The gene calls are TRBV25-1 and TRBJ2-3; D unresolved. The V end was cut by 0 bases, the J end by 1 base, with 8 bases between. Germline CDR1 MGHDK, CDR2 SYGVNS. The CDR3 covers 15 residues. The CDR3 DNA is TGTGCCAGCAGTGAATACGTCCCAGGCACAGATACGCAGTATTTT. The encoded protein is CASSEYVPGTDTQYF.

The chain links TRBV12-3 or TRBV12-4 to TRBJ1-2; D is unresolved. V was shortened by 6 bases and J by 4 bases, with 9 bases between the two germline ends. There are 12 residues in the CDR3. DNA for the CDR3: TGTGCCAGCAGCCCCGGACTCTATGGCTACACCTTC. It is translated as CASSPGLYGYTF.

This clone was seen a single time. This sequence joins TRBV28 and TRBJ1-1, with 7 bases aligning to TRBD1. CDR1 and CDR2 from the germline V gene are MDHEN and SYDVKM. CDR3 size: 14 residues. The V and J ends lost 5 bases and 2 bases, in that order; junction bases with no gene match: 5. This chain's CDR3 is CASSTRGGNTEAFF. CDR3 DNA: TGTGCCAGCAGTACCAGGGGGGGTAACACTGAAGCTTTCTTT.

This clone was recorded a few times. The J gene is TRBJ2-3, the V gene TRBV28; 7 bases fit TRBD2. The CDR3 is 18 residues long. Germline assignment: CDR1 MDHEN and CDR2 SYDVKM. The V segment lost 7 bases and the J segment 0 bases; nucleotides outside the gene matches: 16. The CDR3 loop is CASKIRLLERGSTDTQYF. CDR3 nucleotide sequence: TGTGCCAGCAAAATCCGACTTCTGGAGCGGGGAAGCACAGATACGCAGTATTTT.

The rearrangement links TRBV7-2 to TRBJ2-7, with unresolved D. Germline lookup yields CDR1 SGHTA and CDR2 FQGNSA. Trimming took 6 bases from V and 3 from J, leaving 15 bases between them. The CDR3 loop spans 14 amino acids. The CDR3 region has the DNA TGTGCCAGCAGTCCGACAAGGTTGGGCTACGAGCAGTACTTC. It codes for CASSPTRLGYEQYF.

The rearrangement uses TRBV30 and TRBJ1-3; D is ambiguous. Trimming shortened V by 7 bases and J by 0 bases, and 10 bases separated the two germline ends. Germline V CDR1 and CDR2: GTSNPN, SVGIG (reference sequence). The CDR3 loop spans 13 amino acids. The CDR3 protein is CASDFSSGNTIYF. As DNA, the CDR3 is TGTGCCTCAGACTTTTCCTCTGGAAACACCATATATTTT.

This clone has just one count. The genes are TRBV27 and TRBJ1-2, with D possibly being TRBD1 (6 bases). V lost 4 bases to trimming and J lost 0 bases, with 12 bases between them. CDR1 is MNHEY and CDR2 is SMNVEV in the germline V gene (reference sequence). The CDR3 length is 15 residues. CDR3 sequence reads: CASSSKGGANYGYTF. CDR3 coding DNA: TGTGCCAGCAGTTCCAAGGGGGGAGCTAACTATGGCTACACCTTC.

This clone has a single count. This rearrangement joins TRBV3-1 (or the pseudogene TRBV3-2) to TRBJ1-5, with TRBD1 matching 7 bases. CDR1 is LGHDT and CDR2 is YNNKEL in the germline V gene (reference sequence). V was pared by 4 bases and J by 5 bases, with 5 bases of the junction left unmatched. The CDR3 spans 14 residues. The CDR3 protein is CASSLGTAHQPQHF. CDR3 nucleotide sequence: TGTGCCAGCAGCCTCGGGACAGCCCATCAGCCCCAGCATTTT.

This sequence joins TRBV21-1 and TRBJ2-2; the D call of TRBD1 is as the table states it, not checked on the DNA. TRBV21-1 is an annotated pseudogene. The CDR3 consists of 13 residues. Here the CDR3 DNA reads TGTGCCAGCAGCAAACAGGGGCCCGGGGAGCTGTTTTTT. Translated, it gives CASSKQGPGELFF.

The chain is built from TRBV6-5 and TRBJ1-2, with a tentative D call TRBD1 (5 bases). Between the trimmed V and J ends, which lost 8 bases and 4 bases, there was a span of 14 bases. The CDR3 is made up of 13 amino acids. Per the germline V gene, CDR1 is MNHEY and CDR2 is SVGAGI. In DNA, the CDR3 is TGTGCCAGCTCGCCGGGGCGTAGCTATGGCTACACCTTC. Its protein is CASSPGRSYGYTF.